This T cell receptor beta chain was documented in a study of cytomegalovirus exposure and HLA in healthy donors. Study information: Earlier results showed almost 120 million unique TCR beta sequences derived from approximately 180 million T cells. Notes on the study in general: At a 0.05 false discovery rate, a later analysis found 15,000 to 20,000 TCR beta sequences to be associated with HLA alleles.

PCR primers comprised 60 Vbeta and 13 Jbeta primers. Libraries were prepared by immunoSEQ multiplex PCR; TCRdb keeps only in-frame clonotypes and omits some of them. This table has over 150,000 clones, roughly 77% appearing once. Healthy donors of bone marrow made up the group. A few counts support this clone. What it binds is unknown. The CDR3 has 13 amino acids. Germline trimming cut 4 bases from V and 6 bases from J; bases unmatched to any gene: 6. Germline-derived CDR1 and CDR2 are SGHRS and YFSETQ. The source material was PBMCs. This rearrangement joins TRBV5-1 to TRBJ1-1, with 7 bases lining up with TRBD1. The origin of this receptor is a man aged 25-45 years in good health and CMV-seropositive. CDR3 in amino acids: CASSPWDRPEAFF. DNA for the CDR3: TGCGCCAGCAGCCCATGGGACAGACCTGAAGCTTTCTTT. Complete variable domain (other parts from reference TRBV5-1 and TRBJ1-1): KAGVTQTPRYLIKTRGQQVTLSCSPISGHRSVSWYQQTPGQGLQFLFEYFSETQRNKGNFPGRFSGRQFSNSRSEMNVSTLELGDSALYLCASSPWDRPEAFFGQGTRLTVV.